This paragraph covers one T cell receptor beta chain sequence. The sample belongs to a study of technical replicates of blood from a few donors. The protocol was immunoSEQ multiplex PCR, while the TCRdb copy is restricted to in-frame clones and leaves out a portion. In the table there are about 85,000 clones, about 94% of which are singletons. The V and J ends lost 0 bases and 8 bases, in that order; junction bases with no gene match: 7. The CDR3 extends over 16 amino acids. CDR1 SGDLS and CDR2 YYNGEE come from the germline V gene. The rearrangement joins TRBV9 to TRBJ2-1; 11 bases are a match to TRBD2. This TCR was sampled from a human donor in good health. The sample consisted of T cells isolated from PBMCs. CDR3 sequence reads: CASSVVGSGRAYEQFF. The CDR3 DNA follows: TGTGCCAGCAGCGTAGTAGGTAGCGGGAGGGCCTATGAGCAGTTCTTC.